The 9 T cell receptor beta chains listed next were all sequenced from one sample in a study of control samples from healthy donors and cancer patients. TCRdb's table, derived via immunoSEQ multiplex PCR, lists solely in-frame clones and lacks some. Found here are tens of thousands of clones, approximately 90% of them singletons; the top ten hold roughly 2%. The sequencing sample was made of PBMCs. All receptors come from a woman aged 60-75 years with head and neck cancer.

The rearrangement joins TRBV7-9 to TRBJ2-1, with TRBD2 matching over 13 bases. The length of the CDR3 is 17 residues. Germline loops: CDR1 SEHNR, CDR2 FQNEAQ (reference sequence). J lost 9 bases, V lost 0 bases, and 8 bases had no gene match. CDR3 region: CASSLALGTSGKAEQFF. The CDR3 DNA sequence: TGTGCCAGCAGCTTAGCTCTCGGGACTAGCGGGAAGGCTGAGCAGTTCTTC.

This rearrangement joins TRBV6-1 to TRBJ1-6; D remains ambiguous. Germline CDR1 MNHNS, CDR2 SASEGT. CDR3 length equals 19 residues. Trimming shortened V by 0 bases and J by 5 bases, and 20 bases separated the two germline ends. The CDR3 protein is CASSEAGWGRRTDNSPLHF. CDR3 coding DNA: TGTGCCAGCAGTGAAGCTGGTTGGGGTCGTAGAACCGATAATTCACCCCTCCACTTT.

DNA for the CDR3: TGTGCCAGCAGTTACCCAGGGGGCCCTGGAAACACCATATATTTT. Translation: CASSYPGGPGNTIYF. The chain employs TRBV6-6 and TRBJ1-3, with 8 bases matching TRBD1. J was trimmed by 2 bases and V by 2 bases; bases with no gene match: 2. Germline CDR1 reads MNHNY; CDR2 reads SVGAGI (reference sequence). This CDR3 region has 15 residues.

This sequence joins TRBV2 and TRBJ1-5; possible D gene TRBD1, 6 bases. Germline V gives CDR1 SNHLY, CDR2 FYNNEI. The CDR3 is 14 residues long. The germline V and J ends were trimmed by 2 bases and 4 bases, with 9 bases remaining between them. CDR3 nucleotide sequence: TGTGCCAGCAGTGAAACACAGGGAAATCAGCCCCAGCATTTT. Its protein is CASSETQGNQPQHF.

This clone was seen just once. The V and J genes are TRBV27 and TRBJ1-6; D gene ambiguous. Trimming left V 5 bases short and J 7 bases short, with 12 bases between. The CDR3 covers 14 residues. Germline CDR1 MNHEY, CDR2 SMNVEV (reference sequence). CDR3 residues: CASSNSLVNSPLHF. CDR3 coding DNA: TGTGCCAGCAGTAACAGCCTGGTAAATTCACCCCTCCACTTT.

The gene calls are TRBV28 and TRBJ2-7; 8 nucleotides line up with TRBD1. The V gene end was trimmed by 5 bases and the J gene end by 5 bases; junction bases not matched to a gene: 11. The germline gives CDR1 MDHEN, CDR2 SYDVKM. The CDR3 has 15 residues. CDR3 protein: CASSPWTGPINEQYF. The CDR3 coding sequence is TGTGCCAGCAGTCCGTGGACAGGGCCTATTAACGAGCAGTACTTC. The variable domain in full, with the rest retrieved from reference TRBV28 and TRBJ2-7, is DVKVTQSSRYLVKRTGEKVFLECVQDMDHENMFWYRQDPGLGLRLIYFSYDVKMKEKGDIPEGYSVSREKKERFSLILESASTNQTSMYLCASSPWTGPINEQYFGPGTRLTVT.

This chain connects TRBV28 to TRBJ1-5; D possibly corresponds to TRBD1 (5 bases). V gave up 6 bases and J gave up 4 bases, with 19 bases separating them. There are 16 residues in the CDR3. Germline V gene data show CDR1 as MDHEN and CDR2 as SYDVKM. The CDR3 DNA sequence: TGTGCCAGCAGGGCCGGGACTCGTATAGGGAATCAGCCCCAGCATTTT. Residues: CASRAGTRIGNQPQHF.

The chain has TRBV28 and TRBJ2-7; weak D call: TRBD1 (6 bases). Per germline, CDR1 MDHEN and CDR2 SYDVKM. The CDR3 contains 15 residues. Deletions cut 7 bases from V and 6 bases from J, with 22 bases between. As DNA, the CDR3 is TGTGCCAGCACCATTGATGGGGTAACAGGGTCCGAGCAGTACTTC. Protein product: CASTIDGVTGSEQYF.

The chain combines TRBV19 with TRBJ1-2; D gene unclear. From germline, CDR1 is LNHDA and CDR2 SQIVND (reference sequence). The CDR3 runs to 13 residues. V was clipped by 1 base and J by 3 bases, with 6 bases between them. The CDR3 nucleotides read TGTGCCAGTAGTATAGCCACCGACTATGGCTACACCTTC. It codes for CASSIATDYGYTF.